What follows are 8 T cell receptor beta chains derived from one specimen sequenced in a study of blood T cell repertoires in COVID-19. Repertoires were generated with immunoSEQ multiplex PCR, while TCRdb's copy carries only in-frame clones and drops some. The sample has 88,000 or so clones; roughly 90% are singletons. The sample taken for sequencing was peripheral blood. All receptors come from a man in his sixties with acute or convalescent COVID-19.

The J gene is TRBJ2-1, the V gene TRBV5-1; 7 bases agree with TRBD2. CDR3 size: 16 residues. Per the germline V gene, CDR1 is SGHRS and CDR2 is YFSETQ. Germline trimming cut 0 bases from V and 4 bases from J; bases unmatched to any gene: 7. The CDR3 region has the DNA TGCGCCAGCAGCTTGGTTGGGAGGGCTGGTTACAATGAGCAGTTCTTC. As protein: CASSLVGRAGYNEQFF.

This clone appeared a few times. The rearrangement links TRBV12-3 or TRBV12-4 to TRBJ1-5; tentatively, D is TRBD1 (5 bases). V lost 8 bases to trimming and J lost 6 bases, with 14 bases between them. The CDR3 totals 13 residues. The CDR3 nucleotides read TGTGCCAGCGGTTCCGGAGGGGTTCAGCCCCAGCATTTT. It translates to CASGSGGVQPQHF.

V is TRBV6-5 and J is TRBJ2-3; D is uncertain. Per germline, CDR1 MNHEY and CDR2 SVGAGI. V shed 7 bases and J shed 7 bases, with 9 bases lying between them. The CDR3 length is 11 residues. In DNA, the CDR3 is TGTGCCAGCACCCAGCGTAATACGCAGTATTTT. Translation: CASTQRNTQYF.

The chain has TRBV2 and TRBJ1-3; 10 bases line up with TRBD1. The CDR3 sequence is 16 residues long. V shed 4 bases and J 2 bases; nucleotides not matched to a gene: 5. Germline V gives CDR1 SNHLY, CDR2 FYNNEI. This chain's CDR3 is CASSVDRGLPGNTIYF. The CDR3 DNA sequence: TGTGCCAGCAGTGTAGACAGGGGGCTACCTGGAAACACCATATATTTT.

This rearrangement joins TRBV5-3 to TRBJ2-3; tentatively, D is TRBD2 (6 bases). TRBV5-3 is an ORF for which the function is uncertain. The V end was cut by 3 bases, the J end by 0 bases, with 14 bases between. CDR3 length: 16 amino acids. As DNA, the CDR3 is TGTGCCAGAAGCTGTCGACTAGAGTGGAGCACAGATACGCAGTATTTT. As protein: CARSCRLEWSTDTQYF.

This chain uses TRBV11-3 with TRBJ2-5; TRBD1 aligns across 10 bases. The CDR3 loop spans 14 amino acids. The germline CDR1 and CDR2 sequences are SGHNT and YENEEA. V gave up 3 bases and J gave up 4 bases; unmatched junction bases: 2. CDR3 in DNA: TGTGCCAGCAGCTTGGGGACAGGGGTAGAGACCCAGTACTTC. It is translated as CASSLGTGVETQYF.

The chain employs TRBV12-5 and TRBJ1-1; D is possibly TRBD1 (5 bases). The germline CDR1 and CDR2 sequences are LGHNT and FRNRAP. The CDR3 totals 14 residues. Trimming left V 5 bases short and J 5 bases short, with 15 bases between. The CDR3 coding sequence is TGTGCTAGTGGTACTTCAAGGGGAAGGACTGAAGCTTTCTTT. The encoded protein is CASGTSRGRTEAFF. The full variable domain, its missing parts supplied by reference TRBV12-5 and TRBJ1-1, is DARVTQTPRHKVTEMGQEVTMRCQPILGHNTVFWYRQTMMQGLELLAYFRNRAPLDDSGMPKDRFSAEMPDATLATLKIQPSEPRDSAVYFCASGTSRGRTEAFFGQGTRLTVV.

The rearrangement links TRBV11-2 to TRBJ1-2, with D possibly matching TRBD1 (5 bases). The length of the CDR3 is 14 residues. Germline CDR1 SGHAT, CDR2 FQNNGV. The germline V and J ends were trimmed by 2 bases and 4 bases, with 11 bases remaining between them. The chain's CDR3 is CASSLWRQSYGYTF. The CDR3 coding sequence is TGTGCCAGCAGCTTATGGCGACAGTCCTATGGCTACACCTTC. Based on the CDR3 plus reference TRBV11-2 and TRBJ1-2, the full variable domain is EAGVAQSPRYKIIEKRQSVAFWCNPISGHATLYWYQQILGQGPKLLIQFQNNGVVDDSQLPKDRFSAERLKGVDSTLKIQPAKLEDSAVYLCASSLWRQSYGYTFGSGTRLTVV.